A few counts support the clone carrying this T cell receptor (beta chain). Germline assignment: CDR1 SGHVS and CDR2 FNYEAQ. V lost 5 bases to trimming and J lost 9 bases; unmatched junction nucleotides: 3. The CDR3 extends over 11 amino acids. Authors' data handling: Counts of nucleated cells, estimated from reference gene primer amplification, were obtained. The protocol was immunoSEQ multiplex PCR, while the TCRdb copy is restricted to in-frame clones and leaves out a portion. V, J and clone size derive from that table, while D and trimming were established from the DNA sequence. The repertoire holds over 150,000 clones, with about four fifths as singletons. The data were obtained in a study of blood T cell repertoires in COVID-19. For the study at large: The samples span acute and convalescent COVID-19 from the United States, Italy and Spain. Nucleic acid was either cDNA or gDNA, and it came from T cells, B-cell-depleted T cells, or PBMCs.

The receptor was isolated from a woman aged 55-70 years with acute or convalescent COVID-19. The chain has TRBV7-6 and TRBJ2-5, with 7 bases aligning to TRBD2. Input material: peripheral blood. CDR3 bases: TGTGCCAGCAGCCCAGGGAGGGCCCAGTACTTC. It encodes CASSPGRAQYF.